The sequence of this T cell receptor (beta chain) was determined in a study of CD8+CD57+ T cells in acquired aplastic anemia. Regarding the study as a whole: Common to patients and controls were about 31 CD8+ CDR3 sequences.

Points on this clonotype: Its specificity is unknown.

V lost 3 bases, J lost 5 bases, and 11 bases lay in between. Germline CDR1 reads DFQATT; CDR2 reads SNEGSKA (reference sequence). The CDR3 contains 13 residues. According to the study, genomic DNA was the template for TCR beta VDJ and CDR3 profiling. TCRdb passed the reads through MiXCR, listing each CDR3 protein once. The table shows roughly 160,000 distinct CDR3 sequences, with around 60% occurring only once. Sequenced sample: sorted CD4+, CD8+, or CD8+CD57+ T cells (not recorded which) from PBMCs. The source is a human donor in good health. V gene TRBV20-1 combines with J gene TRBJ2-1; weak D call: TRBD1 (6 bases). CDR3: CSARNREHNEQFF. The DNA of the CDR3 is TGCAGTGCTAGGAACAGGGAACACAATGAGCAGTTCTTC.